The present entry profiles one TCR beta chain with its context. The sample originates from a study of blood T cell repertoires in COVID-19. Clones were read by immunoSEQ multiplex PCR, and TCRdb kept only the in-frame ones, dropping some. In the table there are 250,000 to 350,000 clones, about nine tenths of which are singletons. Participants, about 18 to 90 years old, spanned under 25 US areas. Clinical history reported by participants formed the basis on which cohorts were assigned. The CDR3 is 14 residues long. With V trimmed by 0 bases and J by 6 bases, 6 bases remained unmatched. Germline-derived CDR1 and CDR2 are SGHRS and YFSETQ.

The clonotype was recovered from a woman under 30 who had recovered from COVID-19. Sequenced material: PBMCs or T cells enriched from blood (not recorded which). The chain uses TRBV5-1 and TRBJ2-7; 7 bases align to TRBD1. The CDR3 reads CASSLGDSFVEQYF. CDR3 coding DNA: TGCGCCAGCAGCTTGGGGGACAGCTTCGTCGAGCAGTACTTC.